The rows below give T cell receptor beta chains drawn from one sample of a study of neoadjuvant anti-PD-1 for oral cavity cancer. Produced via immunoSEQ multiplex PCR; TCRdb's table is partial and in-frame only. The sample has approximately 10,000 clones; 75% to 85% are singletons. This specimen consisted of PBMCs, obtained after nivolumab (anti-PD-1) treatment. The receptors were gathered from a person between 40 and 85 years old with oral cavity squamous cell carcinoma. The CDR3 runs from the conserved cysteine through the conserved F or W. D genes are given only for firm matches. Where a row states a size, it is once, few, many or the class of an expanded clone; other rows omit it.

>-|TRBJ2-7|-|14|TRBV6-6
CASTPGAKPYEQYF
TGTGCCAGCACCCCTGGGGCGAAACCCTACGAGCAGTACTTC
>-|TRBJ2-1|-|15|TRBV7-8
CASSSSEQPYNEQFF
TGTGCCAGCAGCTCGTCTGAACAGCCCTACAATGAGCAGTTCTTC
>-|TRBJ1-1|-|16|TRBV27
CASSSPTRTQNTEAFF
TGTGCCAGCAGTTCCCCCACCCGAACCCAGAACACTGAAGCTTTCTTT
>-|TRBJ1-1|few|12|TRBV9
CASSVAGGEAFF
TGTGCCAGCAGCGTAGCTGGAGGTGAAGCTTTCTTT
>TRBD1|TRBJ1-4|-|16|TRBV5-1
CASSLQGATTNEKLFF
TGCGCCAGCAGCTTGCAGGGGGCTACAACTAATGAAAAACTGTTTTTT
>TRBD1|TRBJ1-1|-|16|TRBV6-1
CASSGGGDRGRTEAFF
TGTGCCAGCAGTGGAGGGGGGGACAGGGGACGGACTGAAGCTTTCTTT
>-|TRBJ1-2|-|15|TRBV9
CASSRQQVGAYGYTF
TGTGCCAGCAGCCGACAGCAAGTAGGGGCCTATGGCTACACCTTC
>-|TRBJ2-2|-|12|TRBV2
CASSGFSRELFF
TGTGCCAGCAGTGGATTTAGTCGGGAGCTGTTTTTT
>TRBD1|TRBJ2-7|once|14|TRBV2
CASSSTGSSYEQYF
TGTGCCAGCAGTTCGACAGGGAGCTCCTACGAGCAGTACTTC
>-|TRBJ2-1|once|14|TRBV6-6
CASKQTLIGNEQFF
TGTGCCAGCAAGCAAACACTGATCGGGAATGAGCAGTTCTTC
>-|TRBJ2-7|-|12|TRBV25-1
CASSESLYEQYF
TGTGCCAGCAGTGAATCATTGTACGAGCAGTACTTC
>TRBD1|TRBJ2-5|-|16|TRBV6-1
CASSVPTGGREETQYF
TGTGCCAGCAGTGTTCCGACAGGGGGTCGTGAGGAGACCCAGTACTTC
>TRBD1|TRBJ2-7|-|13|TRBV5-1
CASSSWGQAEQYF
TGCGCCAGCAGCTCCTGGGGACAGGCCGAGCAGTACTTC
>TRBD1|TRBJ2-7|-|13|TRBV2
CASSEEGAGEQYF
TGTGCCAGCAGTGAAGAGGGGGCGGGCGAGCAGTACTTC
>-|TRBJ1-1|-|14|TRBV4-1
CASSQGSGNTEAFF
TGCGCCAGCAGCCAAGGAAGCGGGAACACTGAAGCTTTCTTT
>-|TRBJ1-3|-|15|TRBV4-1
CASSPQRDSGNTIYF
TGCGCCAGCAGCCCCCAGCGAGACTCTGGAAACACCATATATTTT
>TRBD1|TRBJ2-2|-|14|TRBV19
CASSIQGVTGELFF
TGTGCCAGTAGTATCCAGGGGGTAACCGGGGAGCTGTTTTTT
>TRBD1|TRBJ2-7|-|14|TRBV6-1
CASRRDRGVGEQYF
TGTGCCAGCAGGAGGGACAGGGGGGTTGGCGAGCAGTACTTC
>-|TRBJ2-5|-|11|TRBV19
CASSSLETQYF
TGTGCCAGTAGTTCGTTGGAGACCCAGTACTTC
>TRBD1|TRBJ2-2|-|14|TRBV5-1
CASTPGQETGELFF
TGCGCCAGCACTCCGGGACAGGAGACCGGGGAGCTGTTTTTT
>-|TRBJ2-2|-|11|TRBV29-1
CSVSENGELFF
TGCAGCGTGTCAGAGAACGGGGAGCTGTTTTTT
>-|TRBJ1-1|few|12|TRBV6-1
CASSSLGTEAFF
TGTGCCAGCAGTTCTCTCGGCACTGAAGCTTTCTTT
>-|TRBJ2-5|-|12|TRBV7-2
CASSLRLETQYF
TGTGCCAGCAGCTTAAGGTTGGAGACCCAGTACTTC
>-|TRBJ1-1|-|15|TRBV4-1
CASSQVSNIFTEAFF
TGCGCCAGCAGCCAAGTGAGTAACATCTTCACTGAAGCTTTCTTT
>TRBD2|TRBJ2-3|-|15|TRBV2
CASSPTSGDTDTQYF
TGTGCCAGCAGTCCGACTAGCGGAGACACAGATACGCAGTATTTT
>-|TRBJ2-2|-|16|TRBV7-2
CASSPYGGSNTGELFF
TGTGCCAGCAGTCCATACGGGGGCTCAAACACCGGGGAGCTGTTTTTT
>TRBD2|TRBJ2-7|-|15|TRBV4-1
CASSQGLAGTYEQYF
TGCGCCAGCAGCCAAGGGCTAGCGGGGACCTACGAGCAGTACTTC
>-|TRBJ1-1|once|13|TRBV18
CASSLKENTEAFF
TGTGCCAGCTCCCTAAAGGAGAACACTGAAGCTTTCTTT
>-|TRBJ1-6|-|14|TRBV10-3
CAISEDRSDSPLHF
TGTGCCATCAGTGAGGACAGGAGCGATTCACCCCTCCACTTT
>TRBD1|TRBJ2-3|-|15|TRBV2
CASSTGGRRTDTQYF
TGTGCCAGCAGTACAGGGGGAAGAAGAACAGATACGCAGTATTTT
>-|TRBJ1-6|once|16|TRBV28
CASNQLSSSYNSPLHF
TGTGCCAGCAACCAACTGTCCAGCTCCTATAATTCACCCCTCCACTTT
>TRBD1|TRBJ2-5|-|15|TRBV19
CASRTGTGGRETQYF
TGTGCCAGTAGAACCGGGACAGGGGGCCGGGAGACCCAGTACTTC